A single sample gave rise to the 29 T cell receptor beta chains below, sequenced in a study of blood T cell repertoires in COVID-19. Generated by immunoSEQ multiplex PCR, the TCRdb table keeps only in-frame clones and is missing some. Here the sample spans about 130,000 clones, approximately 82% being singletons. Sequencing was carried out using peripheral blood. Receptors originate from a man aged 55 to 70 who had recovered from COVID-19.

J is TRBJ2-1 and V is TRBV7-9; no clear D gene. The CDR3 is 14 residues long. Germline V CDR1 and CDR2: SEHNR, FQNEAQ (reference sequence). The V and J ends lost 3 bases and 7 bases respectively, with 13 bases between them. In DNA, the CDR3 is TGTGCCAGCAGCTTGGAGTCCGTGTTAAATGAGCAGTTCTTC. Translated: CASSLESVLNEQFF.

The J gene is TRBJ1-1, the V gene TRBV18; 8 bases are a match to TRBD1. The trim removed 0 bases at V and 0 bases at J, leaving 6 bases unmatched. The germline V gene encodes CDR1 KGHSH and CDR2 LQKENI. The CDR3 is 17 residues long. The CDR3 loop is CASSPPSGGVMNTEAFF. CDR3 bases: TGTGCCAGCTCACCACCGTCAGGGGGCGTCATGAACACTGAAGCTTTCTTT.

V is TRBV5-1 and J is TRBJ2-1, with D maybe TRBD2 (6 bases). CDR1 is SGHRS, CDR2 YFSETQ, per germline. The ends were cut back, 7 bases at V and 6 bases at J, with 11 bases in the middle. The CDR3 spans 12 residues. CDR3 nucleotide sequence: TGCGCCAGCGGGGGAGGAGTCAATGAGCAGTTCTTC. Protein: CASGGGVNEQFF. Variable domain in full (rest from reference TRBV5-1 and TRBJ2-1): KAGVTQTPRYLIKTRGQQVTLSCSPISGHRSVSWYQQTPGQGLQFLFEYFSETQRNKGNFPGRFSGRQFSNSRSEMNVSTLELGDSALYLCASGGGVNEQFFGPGTRLTVL.

V and J are TRBV6-5 and TRBJ2-2; 11 bases agree with TRBD1. With 6 bases clipped from V and 7 bases from J, the junction kept 4 bases outside the gene matches. The germline V gene has CDR1 MNHEY and CDR2 SVGAGI. The CDR3 totals 14 residues. Here the CDR3 DNA reads TGTGCCAGCAGCGGACAGGGGGCGGGCGGGGAGCTGTTTTTT. Protein: CASSGQGAGGELFF.

This clone was counted ten times or more. This CDR3 reads CASSLGVAGVTDTQYF. CDR3 in DNA: TGTGCCAGCAGCTTAGGGGTAGCGGGAGTCACAGATACGCAGTATTTT. The V call is TRBV7-2, the J call TRBJ2-3; 9 nucleotides line up with TRBD2. From germline, CDR1 is SGHTA and CDR2 FQGNSA. The CDR3 extends over 16 amino acids. V gave up 1 base and J gave up 2 bases; unmatched junction bases: 4.

The chain has TRBV4-1 and TRBJ1-2; D is undetermined. The ends were cut back, 0 bases at V and 8 bases at J, with 10 bases in the middle. The CDR3 is 13 amino acids. Germline V lookup: CDR1 MGHRA, CDR2 YSYEKL. CDR3 bases: TGCGCCAGCAGCCAAGAGGCAGTTTGGGGCTACACCTTC. It yields the protein CASSQEAVWGYTF.

V is TRBV7-2 and J is TRBJ2-4; 8 bases are a match to TRBD1. CDR3 length equals 18 residues. The ends lost 4 bases at V and 5 bases at J; junction bases unmatched: 16. Germline V gene lookup returns CDR1 SGHTA and CDR2 FQGNSA. The CDR3 DNA follows: TGTGCCAGCAGCTCCCCACTTCGGACAGGGAGAGGTGAAAACATTCAGTACTTC. It translates to CASSSPLRTGRGENIQYF.

The J gene is TRBJ2-3, the V gene TRBV9; 9 positions match TRBD2. This CDR3 region has 16 residues. The trim removed 1 base at V and 3 bases at J, leaving 6 bases unmatched. CDR1 and CDR2 from the germline V gene are SGDLS and YYNGEE. Here the CDR3 reads CASSVTPGLATDTQYF. CDR3 bases: TGTGCCAGCAGCGTAACCCCCGGACTAGCGACAGATACGCAGTATTTT.

The chain employs TRBV4-2 and TRBJ2-1, with 7 bases aligning to TRBD2. The V segment lost 0 bases and the J segment 4 bases; nucleotides outside the gene matches: 6. The germline gives CDR1 LGHNA, CDR2 YNFKEQ. The CDR3 loop spans 16 amino acids. CDR3 nucleotides: TGTGCCAGCAGCCAAGAGCCCAGCGGGGTGTACAATGAGCAGTTCTTC. This translates into CASSQEPSGVYNEQFF.

This clone was detected only a few times. The CDR3 DNA is TGCGCCAGCAGCCAAGAATTTGGTTTGGTAGCGGCCCTCTCCTACGAGCAGTACTTC. As protein: CASSQEFGLVAALSYEQYF. The chain employs TRBV4-1 and TRBJ2-7; maybe TRBD2 (6 bases). The germline CDR1 and CDR2 sequences are MGHRA and YSYEKL. V was trimmed by 0 bases and J by 0 bases, leaving 21 bases between them. The CDR3 runs to 19 residues.

This chain uses TRBV12-3 or TRBV12-4 with TRBJ1-5; 8 nucleotides agree with TRBD1. The V segment lost 4 bases and the J segment 15 bases; nucleotides outside the gene matches: 11. This CDR3 is 13 amino acids long. This chain's CDR3 is CASSSTDRGIRHF. The CDR3 region has the DNA TGTGCCAGCAGTTCCACTGACAGGGGAATCCGGCATTTT.

This sequence joins TRBV9 and TRBJ2-2; 7 nucleotides align to TRBD2. This CDR3 is built from 16 residues. V lost 5 bases to trimming and J lost 1 base; unmatched junction nucleotides: 8. Germline V lookup: CDR1 SGDLS, CDR2 YYNGEE. This CDR3 reads CASREEGGLNTGELFF. CDR3 DNA sequence: TGTGCCAGCAGGGAGGAGGGAGGGCTGAACACCGGGGAGCTGTTTTTT.

The CDR3 nucleotides are TGTGCCAGCAGCGTATCACAGAACACAGATACGCAGTATTTT. Translated, it gives CASSVSQNTDTQYF. V and J are TRBV9 and TRBJ2-3; D call uncertain. There are 14 residues in the CDR3. Trimming pared 1 base from V and 2 bases from J, leaving 8 bases between. Germline values: CDR1 SGDLS, CDR2 YYNGEE.

The CDR3 protein is CASSWERTPRTDTQYF. DNA of the CDR3: TGTGCCAGCAGCTGGGAAAGGACACCTAGAACAGATACGCAGTATTTT. V and J are TRBV5-6 and TRBJ2-3; weak D call: TRBD1 (5 bases). Looked up from germline, CDR1 is SGHDT and CDR2 is YYEEEE. Trimming cost V 3 bases and J 3 bases, with 17 bases left between them. The CDR3 sequence is 16 residues long.

The chain employs TRBV28 and TRBJ1-5, with D unresolved. With 1 base removed from V and 2 bases from J, the gap between germline ends came to 9 bases. Germline assignment: CDR1 MDHEN and CDR2 SYDVKM. This CDR3 spans 15 amino acids. The CDR3, as DNA: TGTGCCAGCAGTTTATCTCCGCGCGGCAATCAGCCCCAGCATTTT. It codes for CASSLSPRGNQPQHF.

The chain links TRBV6-5 to TRBJ2-7, with 9 nucleotides matching TRBD1. J gave up 9 bases and V 5 bases, and 11 bases lay outside the gene matches. CDR1 MNHEY and CDR2 SVGAGI come from the germline V gene. The CDR3 is made up of 14 amino acids. The CDR3 sequence: CASSRTGQGRMQYF. The CDR3 nucleotides read TGTGCCAGCAGTAGGACGGGACAGGGTCGTATGCAGTACTTC.

This chain joins TRBV28 and TRBJ1-4; the match to TRBD1 covers 8 bases. V lost 3 bases to trimming and J lost 7 bases; unmatched junction nucleotides: 10. The CDR3 runs to 16 residues. Germline loops: CDR1 MDHEN, CDR2 SYDVKM. Written as DNA, the CDR3 is TGTGCCAGCAGTTTGCACGACAGGGGAGGGGGTGAAAAACTGTTTTTT. As protein: CASSLHDRGGGEKLFF.

The chain recombines TRBV21-1 with TRBJ1-1. TRBV21-1 is a documented pseudogene. There are 15 residues in the CDR3. The CDR3 sequence: CASRTGVTIRTEAFF. CDR3 in DNA: TGTGCCAGCAGAACGGGTGTCACAATTCGCACTGAAGCTTTCTTT.

This clone occurred once. The chain has TRBV4-3 and TRBJ1-4; 10 bases are shared with TRBD1. CDR1 is LGHNA, CDR2 YSLEER, per germline. With 4 bases clipped from V and 1 base from J, the junction kept 15 bases outside the gene matches. The CDR3 has 20 amino acids. This CDR3 reads CASSLMRGTGALLTNEKLFF. CDR3 DNA: TGCGCCAGCAGCCTAATGAGGGGGACAGGGGCACTATTAACTAATGAAAAACTGTTTTTT.

CDR3 loop: CASSLTGGADTQYF. In DNA, the CDR3 is TGTGCCAGCAGCTTAACCGGGGGGGCGGATACGCAGTATTTT. V usage is TRBV11-2 and J usage is TRBJ2-3; 8 nucleotides match TRBD2. The CDR3 has 14 amino acids. J was trimmed by 6 bases and V by 2 bases; bases with no gene match: 4. Germline CDR1 reads SGHAT; CDR2 reads FQNNGV.

The V and J genes are TRBV4-3 and TRBJ1-2; 11 bases line up with TRBD1. Per the germline V gene, CDR1 is LGHNA and CDR2 is YSLEER. The CDR3 totals 17 residues. The trim removed 3 bases at V and 4 bases at J, leaving 10 bases unmatched. CDR3 protein: CASSQGGQGARVYGYTF. The CDR3 DNA reads TGCGCCAGCAGCCAGGGAGGACAGGGGGCGCGGGTCTATGGCTACACCTTC.

The V call is TRBV7-9, the J call TRBJ2-3, with a weak D call TRBD2 (5 bases). The CDR3 runs to 16 residues. Germline V gene lookup returns CDR1 SEHNR and CDR2 FQNEAQ (reference sequence). Trimming removed 1 base at V and 0 bases at J, with 11 bases between. The CDR3, as DNA: TGTGCCAGCAGCTTAGGAGGGTTTACTAGCACAGATACGCAGTATTTT. It is translated as CASSLGGFTSTDTQYF. The full variable domain, rest sourced from reference TRBV7-9 and TRBJ2-3, is DTGVSQNPRHKITKRGQNVTFRCDPISEHNRLYWYRQTLGQGPEFLTYFQNEAQLEKSRLLSDRFSAERPKGSFSTLEIQRTEQGDSAMYLCASSLGGFTSTDTQYFGPGTRLTVL.

V is TRBV21-1 and J is TRBJ1-1; the table's D call, TRBD1, has no DNA check behind it. TRBV21-1 is termed a pseudogene. This CDR3 contains 15 residues. CDR3 amino acids: CASSGQGRGNTEAFF. CDR3 sequence (DNA): TGTGCCAGCAGCGGACAGGGGAGAGGGAACACTGAAGCTTTCTTT.

This clone was seen only a few times. V gene TRBV11-2 combines with J gene TRBJ2-1; 10 positions match TRBD2. V was pared by 6 bases and J by 0 bases, with 8 bases of the junction left unmatched. CDR1 and CDR2 (germline): SGHAT, FQNNGV. This CDR3 has 17 residues. DNA of the CDR3: TGTGCCAGCAGAGGACTAGCGGTTTCTCTCTCCTACAATGAGCAGTTCTTC. This gives the protein CASRGLAVSLSYNEQFF. The complete variable domain, with remaining parts taken from reference TRBV11-2 and TRBJ2-1, reads EAGVAQSPRYKIIEKRQSVAFWCNPISGHATLYWYQQILGQGPKLLIQFQNNGVVDDSQLPKDRFSAERLKGVDSTLKIQPAKLEDSAVYLCASRGLAVSLSYNEQFFGPGTRLTVL.

V gene TRBV6-5 combines with J gene TRBJ2-5; possible D gene TRBD1, 5 bases. Germline V lookup: CDR1 MNHEY, CDR2 SVGAGI. Trimming cost V 0 bases and J 5 bases, with 16 bases left between them. The length of the CDR3 is 16 residues. The CDR3: CASSYSGSKGMETQYF. In DNA, the CDR3 is TGTGCCAGCAGTTACTCGGGTTCGAAGGGGATGGAGACCCAGTACTTC.

This clone was seen only a few times. This chain links TRBV5-6 with TRBJ1-2, with TRBD1 matching over 7 bases. CDR1 is SGHDT, CDR2 YYEEEE, per germline. Unmatched junction bases numbered 8, after V lost 2 bases and J lost 1 base. The CDR3 consists of 16 residues. CDR3 bases: TGTGCCAGCAGCTTAGAGAGGGGGCTACGTAACTATGGCTACACCTTC. Translation: CASSLERGLRNYGYTF.

The chain joins TRBV6-5 to TRBJ1-1; the D is unclear. The CDR3 is made up of 12 amino acids. V lost 6 bases and J 1 base, leaving 6 bases between the germline ends. Germline lookup yields CDR1 MNHEY and CDR2 SVGAGI. This CDR3 reads CASSGWNTEAFF. In nucleotides, the CDR3 is TGTGCCAGCAGCGGGTGGAACACTGAAGCTTTCTTT.

The rearrangement links TRBV30 to TRBJ2-1, with TRBD1 as a possible D gene (6 bases). V gave up 4 bases and J gave up 9 bases, with 16 bases separating them. The CDR3 has 13 residues. Looked up from germline, CDR1 is GTSNPN and CDR2 is SVGIG (reference sequence). Here the CDR3 DNA reads TGTGCCTGGAACCCGCGCAGGGGTGTTGAGCAGTTCTTC. It translates to CAWNPRRGVEQFF.

This chain links TRBV10-3 with TRBJ1-4; D gene ambiguous. The CDR3 is made up of 14 amino acids. V was shortened by 2 bases and J by 8 bases, with 12 bases between the two germline ends. Germline V gene data show CDR1 as ENHRY and CDR2 as SYGVKD. CDR3: CAISEGSGREKLFF. As DNA, the CDR3 is TGTGCCATCAGTGAGGGCTCAGGCAGGGAAAAACTGTTTTTT.